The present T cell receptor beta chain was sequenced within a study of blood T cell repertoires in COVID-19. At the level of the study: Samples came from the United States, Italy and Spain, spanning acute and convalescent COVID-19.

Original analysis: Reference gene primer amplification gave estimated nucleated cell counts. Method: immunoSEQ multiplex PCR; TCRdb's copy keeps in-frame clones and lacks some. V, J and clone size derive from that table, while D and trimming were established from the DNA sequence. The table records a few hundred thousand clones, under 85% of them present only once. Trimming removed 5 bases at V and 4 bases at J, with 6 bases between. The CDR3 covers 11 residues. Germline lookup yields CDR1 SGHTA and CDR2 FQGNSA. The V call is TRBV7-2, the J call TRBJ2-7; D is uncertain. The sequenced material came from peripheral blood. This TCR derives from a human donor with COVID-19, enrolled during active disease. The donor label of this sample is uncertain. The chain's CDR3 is CASSAQYEQYF. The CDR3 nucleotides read TGTGCCAGCAGCGCGCAATACGAGCAGTACTTC.